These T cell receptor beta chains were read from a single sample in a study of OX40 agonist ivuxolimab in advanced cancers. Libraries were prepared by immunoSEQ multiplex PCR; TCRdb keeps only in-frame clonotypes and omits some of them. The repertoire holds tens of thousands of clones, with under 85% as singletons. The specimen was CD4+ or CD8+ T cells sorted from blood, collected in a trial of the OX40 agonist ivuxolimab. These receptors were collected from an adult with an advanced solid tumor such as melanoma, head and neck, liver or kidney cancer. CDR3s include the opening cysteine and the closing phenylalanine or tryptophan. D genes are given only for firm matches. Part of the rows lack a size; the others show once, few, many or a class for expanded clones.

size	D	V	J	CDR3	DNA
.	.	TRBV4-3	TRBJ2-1	CASSQAAGPHNEQFF	TGCGCCAGCAGCCAAGCCGCCGGACCGCACAATGAGCAGTTCTTC
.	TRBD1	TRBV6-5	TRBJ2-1	CASSWGQGAGNEQFF	TGTGCCAGCAGTTGGGGACAGGGGGCGGGCAATGAGCAGTTCTTC
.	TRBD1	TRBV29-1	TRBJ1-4	CSVEDLGDRGQEKLFF	TGCAGCGTTGAAGATCTAGGCGACAGGGGGCAAGAAAAACTGTTTTTT
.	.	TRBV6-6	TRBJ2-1	CASSYFGGGHNEQFF	TGTGCCAGCAGTTACTTTGGGGGTGGACACAATGAGCAGTTCTTC
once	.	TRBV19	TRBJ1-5	CASSMGGWSNQPQHF	TGTGCCAGTAGTATGGGGGGTTGGAGCAATCAGCCCCAGCATTTT
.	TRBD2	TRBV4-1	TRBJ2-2	CASSWTSGEGTGELFF	TGCGCCAGCAGTTGGACTAGCGGGGAGGGTACCGGGGAGCTGTTTTTT
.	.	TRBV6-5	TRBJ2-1	CATTQGYAEQFF	TGTGCCACTACACAGGGTTACGCTGAGCAGTTCTTC
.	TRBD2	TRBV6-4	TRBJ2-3	CASSDSSGGADTQYF	TGTGCCAGCAGTGACTCTAGCGGGGGGGCAGATACGCAGTATTTT
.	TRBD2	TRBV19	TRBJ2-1	CASSKTSGGAHEQFF	TGTGCCAGTAGTAAGACTAGCGGGGGGGCCCATGAGCAGTTCTTC
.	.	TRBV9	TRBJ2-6	CASSVGSGANVLTF	TGTGCCAGCAGCGTGGGCTCTGGGGCCAACGTCCTGACTTTC
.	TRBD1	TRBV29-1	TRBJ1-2	CSVWDRGIGYTF	TGCAGCGTTTGGGACAGGGGGATAGGCTACACCTTC
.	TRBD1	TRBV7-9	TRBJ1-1	CASSSGTVKSEAFF	TGTGCCAGCAGCTCCGGGACAGTAAAATCTGAAGCTTTCTTT
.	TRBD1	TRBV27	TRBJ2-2	CASSTPGTATGELFF	TGTGCCAGCAGTACCCCCGGGACAGCTACCGGGGAGCTGTTTTTT
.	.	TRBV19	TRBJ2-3	CASSIKNRWGADTQYF	TGTGCCAGTAGTATAAAGAATCGTTGGGGCGCAGATACGCAGTATTTT
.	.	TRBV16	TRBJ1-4	CASTTIVALTNEKLFF	TGTGCCAGCACCACAATCGTGGCTTTGACTAATGAAAAACTGTTTTTT
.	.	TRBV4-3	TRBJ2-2	CASSQDSGANTGELFF	TGCGCCAGCAGCCAAGATTCGGGGGCAAACACCGGGGAGCTGTTTTTT
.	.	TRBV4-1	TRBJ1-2	CASRNPTARNYGYTF	TGCGCCAGCAGAAACCCGACAGCTCGTAACTATGGCTACACCTTC
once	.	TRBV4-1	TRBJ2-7	CASSQEAKPRSEQYF	TGCGCCAGCAGCCAAGAGGCGAAGCCCCGGTCGGAGCAGTACTTC
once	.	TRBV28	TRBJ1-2	CASSLSGAGTANYGYTF	TGTGCCAGCAGTTTATCGGGGGCGGGCACGGCTAACTATGGCTACACCTTC
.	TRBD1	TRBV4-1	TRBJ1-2	CASSQDDRADGYTF	TGCGCCAGCAGCCAAGACGACAGGGCGGATGGCTACACCTTC
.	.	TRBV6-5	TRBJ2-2	CASSYAGAGELFF	TGTGCCAGCAGTTACGCAGGGGCCGGGGAGCTGTTTTTT
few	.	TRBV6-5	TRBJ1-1	CASRGITAFF	TGTGCCAGCAGGGGCATAACTGCTTTCTTT
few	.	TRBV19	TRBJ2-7	CASSIGSQGQYF	TGTGCCAGTAGTATAGGGTCACAGGGCCAGTACTTC
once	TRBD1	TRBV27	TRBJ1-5	CATGTASNQPQHF	TGTGCGACCGGGACAGCTAGCAATCAGCCCCAGCATTTT
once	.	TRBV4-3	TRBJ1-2	CASSQDLPNYGYTF	TGCGCCAGCAGCCAAGATCTCCCAAACTATGGCTACACCTTC
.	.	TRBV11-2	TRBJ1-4	CASSLSPLGTLVGNEKLFF	TGTGCCAGCAGCTTAAGCCCGCTAGGGACCCTCGTTGGGAATGAAAAACTGTTTTTT
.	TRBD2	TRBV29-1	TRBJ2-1	CSVEDPYSGGEEQFF	TGCAGCGTTGAAGATCCTTATAGCGGGGGGGAGGAGCAGTTCTTC
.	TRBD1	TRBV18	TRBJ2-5	CASSPSLPDRGIQETQYF	TGTGCCAGCTCACCATCGCTCCCGGACAGGGGTATTCAAGAGACCCAGTACTTC
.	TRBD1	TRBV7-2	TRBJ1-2	CASREQGANYGYTF	TGTGCCAGCAGAGAACAGGGGGCTAACTATGGCTACACCTTC
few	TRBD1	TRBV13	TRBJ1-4	CASSSGTGVEKLFF	TGTGCCAGCAGCTCAGGGACAGGGGTAGAAAAACTGTTTTTT
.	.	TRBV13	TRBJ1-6	CASSLDRLSSYNSPLHF	TGTGCCAGCAGCCTAGACAGGTTGAGCTCCTATAATTCACCCCTCCACTTT
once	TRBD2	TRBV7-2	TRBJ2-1	CASSLPLTGSGGQQFF	TGTGCCAGCAGCTTACCGCTTACAGGTAGCGGGGGGCAGCAGTTCTTC
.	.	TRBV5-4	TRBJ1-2	CASSFGSAGYTF	TGTGCCAGCAGCTTTGGATCGGCTGGCTACACCTTC
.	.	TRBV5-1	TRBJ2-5	CASSLVGQPGKAQYF	TGCGCCAGCAGCTTGGTAGGACAGCCCGGTAAGGCCCAGTACTTC
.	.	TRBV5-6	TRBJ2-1	CASIIGGTTYNEQFF	TGTGCCAGCATCATTGGAGGGACGACCTACAATGAGCAGTTCTTC
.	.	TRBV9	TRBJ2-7	CASSVSAGHGYEQYF	TGTGCCAGCAGCGTCAGTGCGGGACACGGCTACGAGCAGTACTTC
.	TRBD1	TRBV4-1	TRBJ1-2	CASSQGDSYGYTF	TGCGCCAGCAGCCAAGGGGACAGCTATGGCTACACCTTC
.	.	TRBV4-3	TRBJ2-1	CASSQEALNYNEQFF	TGCGCCAGCAGCCAAGAAGCCCTAAACTACAATGAGCAGTTCTTC
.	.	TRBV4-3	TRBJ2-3	CASSHYGQITDTQYF	TGCGCCAGCAGCCACTACGGACAGATCACAGATACGCAGTATTTT
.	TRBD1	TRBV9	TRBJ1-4	CASSVQATPQGDRGKLFF	TGTGCCAGCAGCGTACAAGCAACACCTCAGGGGGATCGGGGAAAACTGTTTTTT
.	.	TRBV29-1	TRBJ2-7	CSVKRVGSDYEQYF	TGCAGCGTCAAGAGAGTAGGGTCTGACTACGAGCAGTACTTC
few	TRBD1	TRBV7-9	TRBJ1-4	CASSSNRGRTNEKLFF	TGTGCCAGCAGCTCAAACAGGGGGCGAACTAATGAAAAACTGTTTTTT
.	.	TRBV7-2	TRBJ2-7	CASSFGVGSEQYF	TGTGCCAGCAGCTTCGGGGTAGGGAGCGAGCAGTACTTC
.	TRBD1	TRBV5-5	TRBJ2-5	CASSGLSMPVDRGFQETQYF	TGTGCCAGCAGCGGCCTTTCTATGCCTGTGGACAGGGGCTTCCAAGAGACCCAGTACTTC
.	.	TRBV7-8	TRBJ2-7	CASSLYRSSYEQYF	TGTGCCAGCAGCTTGTACAGGAGCTCCTACGAGCAGTACTTC
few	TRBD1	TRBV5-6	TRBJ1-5	CASSPKRDRYNQPQHF	TGTGCCAGCAGCCCAAAGCGGGACAGATACAATCAGCCCCAGCATTTT
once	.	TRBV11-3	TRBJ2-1	CASSLVVGFYNEQFF	TGTGCCAGCAGCTTAGTGGTGGGATTCTACAATGAGCAGTTCTTC
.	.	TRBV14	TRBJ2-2	CASSLQGVGELFF	TGTGCCAGCAGCCTACAGGGCGTCGGGGAGCTGTTTTTT
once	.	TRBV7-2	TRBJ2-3	CASSLAEDTQYF	TGTGCCAGCAGCTTAGCAGAAGATACGCAGTATTTT
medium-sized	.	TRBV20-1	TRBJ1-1	CSASNTEAFF	TGCAGTGCTTCCAACACTGAAGCTTTCTTT
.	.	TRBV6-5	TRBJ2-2	CASSYMGSGELFF	TGTGCCAGCAGTTACATGGGTTCCGGGGAGCTGTTTTTT
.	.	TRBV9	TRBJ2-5	CASSVGGVETQYF	TGTGCCAGCAGCGTAGGAGGGGTAGAGACCCAGTACTTC
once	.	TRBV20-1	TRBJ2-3	CSASEGDTQYF	TGCAGTGCTAGTGAGGGAGATACGCAGTATTTT
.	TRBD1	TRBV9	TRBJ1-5	CASSEQGTGNQPQHF	TGTGCCAGCAGCGAACAGGGGACGGGCAATCAGCCCCAGCATTTT
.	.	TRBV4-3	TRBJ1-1	CASSQVSGDTEAFF	TGCGCCAGCAGCCAAGTTTCCGGAGACACTGAAGCTTTCTTT